These T cell receptor beta chains were read from a single sample in a study of T cell responses to AZD1222 COVID-19 vaccine. The data were produced by immunoSEQ multiplex PCR, yet TCRdb's version contains in-frame clones alone and is incomplete. The sample has about 150,000 clones, 87% seen once; the top ten hold around 1.1%. This specimen was peripheral blood, taken 28 days after the second AZD1222 dose. Receptors were obtained from an adult who received the AZD1222 COVID-19 vaccine. Both conserved end residues are part of each CDR3.

len,v_gene,j_gene,CDR3aa
14,TRBV2,TRBJ2-2,CASRGVVRAGELFF
18,TRBV5-1,TRBJ2-6,CASSGIGTGGSGANVLTF
14,TRBV19,TRBJ1-5,CASNLRYSNQPQHF
11,TRBV7-9,TRBJ1-5,CASSPHQPQHF
11,TRBV12-3/TRBV12-4,TRBJ1-1,CASRGRAEAFF
13,TRBV6-5,TRBJ1-2,CASSPDWGYRYTF
16,TRBV5-4,TRBJ1-6,CASSLGRSSYNSPLHF
14,TRBV4-2,TRBJ1-2,CASRGQGLVYGYTF
14,TRBV7-8,TRBJ2-3,CASSLGLGTDTQYF
16,TRBV19,TRBJ1-2,CASSSLATVGAPGYTF
13,TRBV18,TRBJ1-1,CASSPQANTEAFF
16,TRBV14,TRBJ2-3,CASSQFDQVFTDTQYF
15,TRBV5-6,TRBJ1-5,CASIPSGGGNQPQHF
13,TRBV5-1,TRBJ1-1,CASSLGTELEAFF